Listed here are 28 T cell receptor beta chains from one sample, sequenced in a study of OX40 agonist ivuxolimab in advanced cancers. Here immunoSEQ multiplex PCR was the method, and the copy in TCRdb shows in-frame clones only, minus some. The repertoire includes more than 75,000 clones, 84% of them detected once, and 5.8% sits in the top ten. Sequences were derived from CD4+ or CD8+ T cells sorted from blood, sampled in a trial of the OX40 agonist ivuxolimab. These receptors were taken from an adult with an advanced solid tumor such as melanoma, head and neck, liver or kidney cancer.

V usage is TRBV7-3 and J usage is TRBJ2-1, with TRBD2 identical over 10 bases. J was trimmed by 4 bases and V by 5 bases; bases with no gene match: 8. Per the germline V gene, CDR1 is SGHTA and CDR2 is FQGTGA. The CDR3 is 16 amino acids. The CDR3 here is CASSTSGAVPYNEQFF. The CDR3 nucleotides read TGTGCCAGCAGCACTAGCGGGGCGGTCCCTTACAATGAGCAGTTCTTC.

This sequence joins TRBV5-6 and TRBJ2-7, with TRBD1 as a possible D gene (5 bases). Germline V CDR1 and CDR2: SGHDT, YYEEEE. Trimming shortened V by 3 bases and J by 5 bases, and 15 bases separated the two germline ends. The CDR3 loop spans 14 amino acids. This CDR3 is CASSWAATGDEQYF. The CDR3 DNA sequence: TGTGCCAGCAGCTGGGCCGCCACAGGTGACGAGCAGTACTTC.

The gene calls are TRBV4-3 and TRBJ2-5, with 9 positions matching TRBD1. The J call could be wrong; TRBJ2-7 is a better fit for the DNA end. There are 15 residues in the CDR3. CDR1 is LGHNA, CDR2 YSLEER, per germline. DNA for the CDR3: TGCGCCAGCAGCCCCCGGGACAGGGATCAGTCCGAGCAGTACTTC. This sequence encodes CASSPRDRDQSEQYF.

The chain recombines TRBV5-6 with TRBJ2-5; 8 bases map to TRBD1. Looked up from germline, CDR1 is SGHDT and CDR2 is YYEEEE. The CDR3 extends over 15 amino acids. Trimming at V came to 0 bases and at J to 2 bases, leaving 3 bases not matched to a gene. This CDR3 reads CASSLDRGRQETQYF. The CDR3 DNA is TGTGCCAGCAGCTTGGACAGGGGGAGGCAAGAGACCCAGTACTTC.

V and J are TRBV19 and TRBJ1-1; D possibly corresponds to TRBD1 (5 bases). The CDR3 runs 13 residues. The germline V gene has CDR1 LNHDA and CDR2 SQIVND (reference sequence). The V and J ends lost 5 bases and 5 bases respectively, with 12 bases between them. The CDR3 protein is CASSASGGTEAFF. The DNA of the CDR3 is TGTGCCAGTAGTGCTTCGGGGGGGACTGAAGCTTTCTTT. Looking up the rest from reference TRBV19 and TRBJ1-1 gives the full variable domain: DGGITQSPKYLFRKEGQNVTLSCEQNLNHDAMYWYRQDPGQGLRLIYYSQIVNDFQKGDIAEGYSVSREKKESFPLTVTSAQKNPTAFYLCASSASGGTEAFFGQGTRLTVV.

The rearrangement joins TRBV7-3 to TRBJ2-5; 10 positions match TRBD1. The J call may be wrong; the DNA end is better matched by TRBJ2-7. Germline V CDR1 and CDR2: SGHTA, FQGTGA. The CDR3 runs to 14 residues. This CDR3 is CASSWTGGSYEQYF. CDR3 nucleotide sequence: TGTGCCAGCAGCTGGACAGGGGGCTCCTACGAGCAGTACTTC.

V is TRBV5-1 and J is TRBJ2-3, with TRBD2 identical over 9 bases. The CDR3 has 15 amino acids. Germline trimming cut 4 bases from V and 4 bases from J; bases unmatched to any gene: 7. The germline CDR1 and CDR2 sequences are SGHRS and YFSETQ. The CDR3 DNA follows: TGCGCCAGCAGCGTAGCGGGAGAGGGCCCAGATACGCAGTATTTT. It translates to CASSVAGEGPDTQYF.

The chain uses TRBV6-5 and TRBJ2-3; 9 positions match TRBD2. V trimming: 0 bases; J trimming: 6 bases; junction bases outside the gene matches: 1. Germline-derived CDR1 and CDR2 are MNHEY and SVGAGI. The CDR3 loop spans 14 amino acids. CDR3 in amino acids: CASSYSLAGDTQYF. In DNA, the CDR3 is TGTGCCAGCAGTTACTCCCTAGCGGGGGATACGCAGTATTTT.

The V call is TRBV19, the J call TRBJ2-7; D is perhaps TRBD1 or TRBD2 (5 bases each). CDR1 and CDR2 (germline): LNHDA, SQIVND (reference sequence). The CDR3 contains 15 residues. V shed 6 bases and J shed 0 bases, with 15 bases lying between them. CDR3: CASRQAAGSSYEQYF. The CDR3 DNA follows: TGTGCCAGTAGGCAGGCGGCAGGGAGCTCCTACGAGCAGTACTTC.

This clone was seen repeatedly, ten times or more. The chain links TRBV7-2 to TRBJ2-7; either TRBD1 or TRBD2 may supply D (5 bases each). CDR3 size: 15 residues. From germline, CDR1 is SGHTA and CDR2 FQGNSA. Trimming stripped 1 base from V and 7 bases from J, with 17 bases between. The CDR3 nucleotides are TGTGCCAGCAGCTTAGATGGGGCGCGGGTGGAGGAGCAGTACTTC. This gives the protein CASSLDGARVEEQYF.

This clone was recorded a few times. This chain's CDR3 is CASSYGGTSGGYEQYF. The CDR3 DNA reads as TGTGCCAGCAGTTACGGCGGGACTAGCGGGGGTTACGAGCAGTACTTC. The rearrangement links TRBV6-5 to TRBJ2-7; 14 bases map to TRBD2. Germline V gene data show CDR1 as MNHEY and CDR2 as SVGAGI. The CDR3 extends over 16 amino acids. With 2 bases clipped from V and 4 bases from J, the junction kept 4 bases outside the gene matches.

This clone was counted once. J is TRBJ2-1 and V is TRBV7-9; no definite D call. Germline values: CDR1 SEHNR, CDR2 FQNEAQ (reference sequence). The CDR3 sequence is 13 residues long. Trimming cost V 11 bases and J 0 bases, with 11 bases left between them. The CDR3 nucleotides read TGTGCCGGTGGAAGCCGCTCCTACAATGAGCAGTTCTTC. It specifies CAGGSRSYNEQFF.

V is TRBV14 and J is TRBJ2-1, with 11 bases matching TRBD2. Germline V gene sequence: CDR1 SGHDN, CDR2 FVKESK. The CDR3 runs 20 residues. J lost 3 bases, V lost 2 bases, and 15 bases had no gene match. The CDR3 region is CASSQISPGLADFNYNEQFF. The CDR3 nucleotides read TGTGCCAGCAGCCAAATTTCCCCGGGACTAGCGGATTTTAACTACAATGAGCAGTTCTTC.

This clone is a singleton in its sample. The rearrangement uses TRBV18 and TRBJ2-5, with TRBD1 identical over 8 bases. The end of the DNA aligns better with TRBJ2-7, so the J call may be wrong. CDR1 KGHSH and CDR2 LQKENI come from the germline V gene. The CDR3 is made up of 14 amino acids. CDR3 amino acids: CASSPGQAGYEQYF. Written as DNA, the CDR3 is TGTGCCAGCTCACCGGGACAGGCGGGCTACGAGCAGTACTTC.

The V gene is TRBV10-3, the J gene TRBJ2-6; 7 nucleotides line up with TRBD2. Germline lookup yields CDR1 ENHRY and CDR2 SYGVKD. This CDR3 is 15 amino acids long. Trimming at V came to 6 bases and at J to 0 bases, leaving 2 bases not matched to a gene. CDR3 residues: CAIRAGDSGANVLTF. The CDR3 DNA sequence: TGTGCCATCAGGGCGGGGGACTCTGGGGCCAACGTCCTGACTTTC.

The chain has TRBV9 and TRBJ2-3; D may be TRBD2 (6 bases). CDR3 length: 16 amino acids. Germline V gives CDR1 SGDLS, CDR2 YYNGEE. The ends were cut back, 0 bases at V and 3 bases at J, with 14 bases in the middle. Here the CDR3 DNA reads TGTGCCAGCAGCGTAGGAGCCCGGGGACTGACAGATACGCAGTATTTT. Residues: CASSVGARGLTDTQYF.

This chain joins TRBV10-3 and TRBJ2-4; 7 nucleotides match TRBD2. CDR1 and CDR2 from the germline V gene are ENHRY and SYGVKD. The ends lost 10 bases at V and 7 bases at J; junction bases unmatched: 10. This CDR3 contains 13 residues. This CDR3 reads CATGGTLDNIQYF. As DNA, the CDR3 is TGTGCCACCGGGGGGACTCTAGACAACATTCAGTACTTC.

CDR3 in amino acids: CASSKRDNYEQYF. The CDR3 coding sequence is TGTGCCAGCAGCAAAAGGGACAACTACGAGCAGTACTTC. The gene calls are TRBV9 and TRBJ2-7; perhaps TRBD1 as D (6 bases). Germline lookup yields CDR1 SGDLS and CDR2 YYNGEE. The CDR3 runs to 13 residues. The V and J ends lost 4 bases and 3 bases respectively, with 11 bases between them.

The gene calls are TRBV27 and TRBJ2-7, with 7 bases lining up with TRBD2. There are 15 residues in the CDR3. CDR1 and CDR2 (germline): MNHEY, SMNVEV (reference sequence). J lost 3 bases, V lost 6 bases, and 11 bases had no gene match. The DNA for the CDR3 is TGTGCCAGCAGCGCATCCGGGCGGGAGAACTACGAGCAGTACTTC. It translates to CASSASGRENYEQYF.

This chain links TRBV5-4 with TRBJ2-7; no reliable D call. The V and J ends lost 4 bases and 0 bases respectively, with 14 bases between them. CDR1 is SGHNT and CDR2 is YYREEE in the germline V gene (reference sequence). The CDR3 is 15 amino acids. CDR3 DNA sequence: TGTGCCAGCAGCCCGAGCCCGGCTAGCTCCTACGAGCAGTACTTC. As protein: CASSPSPASSYEQYF.

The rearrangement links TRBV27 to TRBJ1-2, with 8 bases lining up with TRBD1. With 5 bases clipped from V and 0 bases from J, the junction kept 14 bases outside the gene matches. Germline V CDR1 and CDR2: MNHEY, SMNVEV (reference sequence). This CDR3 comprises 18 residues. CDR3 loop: CASSPDRGQSLANYGYTF. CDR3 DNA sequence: TGTGCCAGCAGTCCCGACAGGGGACAATCTCTAGCTAACTATGGCTACACCTTC.

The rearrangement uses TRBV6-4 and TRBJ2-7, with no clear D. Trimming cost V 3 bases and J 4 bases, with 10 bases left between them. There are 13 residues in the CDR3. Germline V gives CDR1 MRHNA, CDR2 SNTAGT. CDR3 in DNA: TGTGCCAGCAGTGAGGGATACGGGTACGAGCAGTACTTC. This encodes CASSEGYGYEQYF.

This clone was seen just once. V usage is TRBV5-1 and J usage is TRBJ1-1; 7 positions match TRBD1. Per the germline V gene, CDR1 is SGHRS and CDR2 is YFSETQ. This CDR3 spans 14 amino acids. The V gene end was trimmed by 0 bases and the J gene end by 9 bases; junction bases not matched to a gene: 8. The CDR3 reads CASSLAGQGVKAFF. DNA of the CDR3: TGCGCCAGCAGCTTGGCAGGTCAGGGGGTGAAAGCTTTCTTT.

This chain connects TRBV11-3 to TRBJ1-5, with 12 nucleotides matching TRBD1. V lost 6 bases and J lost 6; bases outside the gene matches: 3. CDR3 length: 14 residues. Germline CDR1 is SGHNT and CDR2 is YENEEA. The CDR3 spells CASRRDRGLQPQHF. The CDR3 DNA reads TGTGCCAGCAGACGGGACAGGGGGCTTCAGCCCCAGCATTTT.

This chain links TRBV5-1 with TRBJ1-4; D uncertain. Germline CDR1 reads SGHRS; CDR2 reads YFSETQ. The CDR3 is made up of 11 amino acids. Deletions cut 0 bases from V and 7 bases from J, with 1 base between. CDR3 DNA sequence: TGCGCCAGCAGCTTGGGTGAAAAACTGTTTTTT. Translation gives CASSLGEKLFF.

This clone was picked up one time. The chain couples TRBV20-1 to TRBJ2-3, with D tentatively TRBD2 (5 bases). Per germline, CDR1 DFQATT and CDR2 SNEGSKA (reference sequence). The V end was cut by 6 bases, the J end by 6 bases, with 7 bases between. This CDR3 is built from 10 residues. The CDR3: CSAGVDTQYF. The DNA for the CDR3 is TGCAGTGCCGGGGTGGATACGCAGTATTTT.

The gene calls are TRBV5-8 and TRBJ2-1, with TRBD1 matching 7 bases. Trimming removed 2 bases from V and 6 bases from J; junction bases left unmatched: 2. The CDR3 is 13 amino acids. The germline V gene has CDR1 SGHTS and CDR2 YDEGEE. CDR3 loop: CASSFSGGNEQFF. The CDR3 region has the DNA TGTGCCAGCAGCTTCTCAGGGGGCAATGAGCAGTTCTTC.

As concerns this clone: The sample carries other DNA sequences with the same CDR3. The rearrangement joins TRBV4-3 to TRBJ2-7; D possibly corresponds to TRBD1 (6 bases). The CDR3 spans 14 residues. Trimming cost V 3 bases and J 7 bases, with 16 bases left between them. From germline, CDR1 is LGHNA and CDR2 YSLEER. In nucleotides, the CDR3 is TGCGCCAGCAGCCAGAGCAGGGGTGAACATGAGCAGTACTTC. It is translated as CASSQSRGEHEQYF.